The 25 T cell receptor beta chains below were found in one sample sequenced in a study of early T cells in non-severe SARS-CoV-2 infection. TCRdb re-called the 5' RACE reads through MiXCR, storing one row per CDR3 protein. The sample holds nearly 80,000 distinct CDR3 sequences, more than 10% seen once. Sequenced: whole blood. The receptors stem from an adult who was a healthcare worker with PCR-confirmed SARS-CoV-2 infection or an uninfected control (not recorded which).

V is TRBV27 and J is TRBJ1-2; D is perhaps TRBD1 (6 bases). Germline V gene sequence: CDR1 MNHEY, CDR2 SMNVEV (reference sequence). The CDR3 has 14 amino acids. Trimming shortened V by 6 bases and J by 1 base, and 12 bases separated the two germline ends. CDR3 DNA sequence: TGTGCCAGCAGGGAGACAGGCATTAACTATGGCTACACCTTC. Amino acid sequence: CASRETGINYGYTF.

The gene calls are TRBV9 and TRBJ2-3; 12 bases map to TRBD2. Unmatched junction bases numbered 2, after V lost 2 bases and J lost 1 base. This CDR3 is 16 amino acids long. The germline gives CDR1 SGDLS, CDR2 YYNGEE. The CDR3 DNA follows: TGTGCCAGCAGCGTGACTAGCGGGGGACGCACAGATACGCAGTATTTT. Its protein product is CASSVTSGGRTDTQYF.

This clonotype occurred many times. The rearrangement links TRBV7-9 to TRBJ1-2; possibly TRBD1 for D (6 bases). The germline V gene encodes CDR1 SEHNR and CDR2 FQNEAQ (reference sequence). Trimming removed 6 bases at V and 3 bases at J, with 14 bases between. This CDR3 spans 14 amino acids. CDR3 coding DNA: TGTGCCAGCAGTCCACTAAGACAGGACTATGGCTACACCTTC. It is translated as CASSPLRQDYGYTF.

This clonotype was detected ten times or more. The chain is built from TRBV6-2 or TRBV6-3 and TRBJ2-1; the D is unclear. The V end was cut by 2 bases, the J end by 7 bases, with 6 bases between. CDR1 MNHEY and CDR2 SVGEGT come from the germline V gene. The CDR3 contains 12 residues. Here the CDR3 reads CASSYIRNEQFF. In nucleotides, the CDR3 is TGTGCCAGCAGTTACATCCGGAATGAGCAGTTCTTC.

For the CDR3, the DNA is TGTGCCATCAGTGAGTCAAATGAGCAGTTCTTC. Encoded protein: CAISESNEQFF. The genes are TRBV10-3 and TRBJ2-1; D is uncertain. This CDR3 is built from 11 residues. The V gene lost 0 bases and the J gene lost 7 bases, with 1 base spanning the gap. CDR1 ENHRY and CDR2 SYGVKD come from the germline V gene.

In this sample, this clonotype turned up many times. The V gene is TRBV27, the J gene TRBJ2-1; a weak D match, TRBD1 (6 bases). V lost 4 bases and J lost 6, with 16 bases in between. CDR3 length: 15 residues. From germline, CDR1 is MNHEY and CDR2 SMNVEV (reference sequence). CDR3 bases: TGTGCCAGCAGTTCGACAGGACGGACCCTCAATGAGCAGTTCTTC. Its protein product is CASSSTGRTLNEQFF.

This clonotype occurred a few times. V usage is TRBV6-1 and J usage is TRBJ1-1; perhaps TRBD1 as D (5 bases). CDR1 and CDR2 (germline): MNHNS, SASEGT. Trimming pared 2 bases from V and 5 bases from J, leaving 15 bases between. This CDR3 has 15 amino acids. Here the CDR3 reads CASSETQGGGTEAFF. In DNA form, the CDR3 reads TGTGCCAGCAGTGAAACCCAGGGCGGTGGTACTGAAGCTTTCTTT.

The chain links TRBV24-1 to TRBJ2-3; TRBD2 matches at 12 bases. Unmatched junction bases numbered 5, after V lost 3 bases and J lost 5 bases. The CDR3 contains 16 residues. The V gene's germline CDR1 is KGHDR and CDR2 SFDVKD. In DNA form, the CDR3 reads TGTGCCACCAGTGATATGACTAGCGGGGGTGAAGATACGCAGTATTTT. As protein: CATSDMTSGGEDTQYF.

This clonotype was seen at least ten times. This chain connects TRBV5-6 to TRBJ2-3; no firm D call. Trimming left V 1 base short and J 4 bases short, with 10 bases between. This CDR3 has 14 amino acids. Per the germline V gene, CDR1 is SGHDT and CDR2 is YYEEEE. Here the CDR3 reads CASSLHPVADTQYF. The CDR3 DNA follows: TGTGCCAGCAGCTTGCACCCCGTGGCAGATACGCAGTATTTT.

This clonotype was seen a handful of times. The V and J genes are TRBV27 and TRBJ1-1; weak D call: TRBD1 (5 bases). Germline V gene sequence: CDR1 MNHEY, CDR2 SMNVEV (reference sequence). CDR3 length equals 15 residues. V was pared by 2 bases and J by 0 bases, with 10 bases between. CDR3 residues: CASSLMTDLNTEAFF. In DNA, the CDR3 is TGTGCCAGCAGTTTAATGACAGATTTGAACACTGAAGCTTTCTTT.

The chain carries TRBV28 and TRBJ1-5, with D perhaps TRBD1 (5 bases). The CDR3 consists of 15 residues. Looked up from germline, CDR1 is MDHEN and CDR2 is SYDVKM. V was pared by 2 bases and J by 0 bases, with 8 bases between. The CDR3 DNA reads TGTGCCAGCAGTTTAAGGGGACCTAGCAATCAGCCCCAGCATTTT. It encodes CASSLRGPSNQPQHF.

The rearrangement uses TRBV18 and TRBJ1-2; 10 bases fit TRBD1. In germline, CDR1 is KGHSH, CDR2 LQKENI. The CDR3 runs to 16 residues. V was pared by 3 bases and J by 2 bases, with 6 bases of the junction left unmatched. The CDR3 bases are TGTGCCAGCTCACCTTCGGGACAGGGGAGGAACTATGGCTACACCTTC. Its protein is CASSPSGQGRNYGYTF.

V gene TRBV9 combines with J gene TRBJ2-3; unclear D gene. The CDR3 has 13 amino acids. Germline values: CDR1 SGDLS, CDR2 YYNGEE. Trimming removed 0 bases at V and 9 bases at J, with 11 bases between. The CDR3 DNA is TGTGCCAGCAGCGTAGCCGCGGCAGGAACGCAGTATTTT. It translates to CASSVAAAGTQYF.

This clonotype occurred a few times. This chain links TRBV6-2 or TRBV6-3 with TRBJ2-3; D is undetermined. V was shortened by 3 bases and J by 6 bases, with 10 bases between the two germline ends. This CDR3 is 13 amino acids long. CDR1 is MNHEY, CDR2 SVGEGT, per germline. The CDR3 coding sequence is TGTGCCAGCAGTTATTACGCGGATGATACGCAGTATTTT. Translating it yields CASSYYADDTQYF.

The rearrangement uses TRBV4-2 and TRBJ2-2; 9 bases align to TRBD2. There are 18 residues in the CDR3. The V gene's germline CDR1 is LGHNA and CDR2 YNFKEQ. Germline trimming cut 1 base from V and 7 bases from J; bases unmatched to any gene: 13. The CDR3 DNA sequence: TGTGCCAGCAGCCAAGGGGGAGCGGGGGGCCTTCGGGACGGGGAGCTGTTTTTT. The encoded protein is CASSQGGAGGLRDGELFF.

This clonotype was picked up many times. The chain's CDR3 is CASSKEGASGNTIYF. CDR3 coding DNA: TGTGCCAGCAGCAAAGAGGGCGCCTCTGGAAACACCATATATTTT. V is TRBV5-6 and J is TRBJ1-3, with unresolved D. In germline, CDR1 is SGHDT, CDR2 YYEEEE. This CDR3 region has 15 residues. V lost 4 bases and J 0 bases, leaving 11 bases between the germline ends.

The chain combines TRBV27 with TRBJ1-1; 8 bases fit TRBD1. J was trimmed by 0 bases and V by 5 bases; bases with no gene match: 5. The germline V gene encodes CDR1 MNHEY and CDR2 SMNVEV (reference sequence). The CDR3 is made up of 15 amino acids. CDR3 amino acids: CASSTTGALNTEAFF. CDR3 nucleotides: TGTGCCAGCAGTACGACAGGGGCCTTGAACACTGAAGCTTTCTTT.

The chain uses TRBV3-1 and TRBJ2-1; the match to TRBD2 covers 8 bases. V lost 3 bases and J lost 7; bases outside the gene matches: 8. The CDR3 totals 15 residues. Per germline, CDR1 LGHDT and CDR2 YNNKEL (reference sequence). The CDR3 sequence: CASSQEAGEWNEQFF. The CDR3 coding sequence is TGTGCCAGCAGCCAGGAAGCGGGAGAGTGGAATGAGCAGTTCTTC.

A word on this clonotype: It may be a read error: a sequence one base away is much more abundant. No conserved phenylalanine or tryptophan is present at the end of the CDR3, so a read error is the likely explanation. The chain couples TRBV20-1 to TRBJ2-3, with TRBD2 identical over 9 bases. Trimming at V came to 6 bases and at J to 3 bases, leaving 13 bases not matched to a gene. This CDR3 is 16 amino acids long. Per the germline V gene, CDR1 is DFQATT and CDR2 is SNEGSKA (reference sequence). The CDR3 loop reads CSAQWREGTVTDTQYL. The CDR3 nucleotides read TGCAGTGCCCAATGGCGGGAGGGTACAGTTACAGATACGCAGTATTTA.

This clonotype was observed a handful of times. The rearrangement uses TRBV20-1 and TRBJ2-7; 7 bases fit TRBD1. There are 14 residues in the CDR3. Germline assignment: CDR1 DFQATT and CDR2 SNEGSKA (reference sequence). J was trimmed by 1 base and V by 0 bases; bases with no gene match: 3. CDR3 sequence: CSARDRDSSYEQYF. The DNA of the CDR3 is TGCAGTGCTAGAGATCGGGACAGTTCCTACGAGCAGTACTTC.

This clonotype was found a few times. Written as DNA, the CDR3 is TGTGCCACCAGCAGAGATACCACCCGGGGCTCTCAGCCCCAGCATTTT. Its translation: CATSRDTTRGSQPQHF. V and J are TRBV15 and TRBJ1-5; D is possibly TRBD1 (5 bases). The CDR3 is made up of 16 amino acids. CDR1 and CDR2 (germline): LNHNV, YYDKDF (reference sequence). Trimming left V 0 bases short and J 6 bases short, with 15 bases between.

This clonotype has a handful of counts. The CDR3 nucleotides are TGTGCCAGCAGCCCGGGACTAGCGGGGGCAGAGACCCAGTACTTC. Translated: CASSPGLAGAETQYF. The genes are TRBV7-2 and TRBJ2-5; 14 bases align to TRBD2. Germline V lookup: CDR1 SGHTA, CDR2 FQGNSA. The trim removed 5 bases at V and 4 bases at J, leaving 3 bases unmatched. This CDR3 is built from 15 residues.

The chain recombines TRBV20-1 with TRBJ2-7; TRBD2 agrees at 13 bases. V trimming: 4 bases; J trimming: 2 bases; junction bases outside the gene matches: 14. Looked up from germline, CDR1 is DFQATT and CDR2 is SNEGSKA (reference sequence). The CDR3 length is 18 residues. CDR3 amino acids: CSATTSGTSGARPYEQYF. The DNA of the CDR3 is TGCAGTGCTACTACTTCCGGGACTAGCGGGGCTCGACCCTACGAGCAGTACTTC.

As regards this clonotype: A clone one base away is much larger, so this may be a read error. The chain links TRBV28 to TRBJ2-3, with D unresolved. V dropped 6 bases and J dropped 1 base, with 5 bases sitting between them. In germline, CDR1 is MDHEN, CDR2 SYDVKM. CDR3 size: 12 residues. Written as DNA, the CDR3 is TGTGCCAGCAGCCAACGCACAGATACGCAGTATTTT. Translated: CASSQRTDTQYF.

The chain joins TRBV28 to TRBJ2-4; the match to TRBD1 covers 8 bases. J lost 1 base, V lost 6 bases, and 5 bases had no gene match. Germline V CDR1 and CDR2: MDHEN, SYDVKM. The CDR3 loop spans 15 amino acids. The CDR3 is CASRTRDRAKNIQYF. The CDR3 nucleotides are TGTGCCAGCAGAACCCGGGACAGGGCCAAAAACATTCAGTACTTC.